The sequence of this T cell receptor (beta chain) was determined in a study of cytomegalovirus exposure and HLA in healthy donors (dated by TCRdb to the late 2010s). Context from the whole study: An earlier analysis of 550 to 700 of the donors reported approximately 290 Gb of sequence data and some 100 million unique TCR beta sequences from 150 million to 200 million T cells. Roughly 300 gigabases of sequencing data and 70 million to 100 million unique TCR sequences made up an early release that covered 500 to 700 HLA-typed donors. Among the roughly 370 genotyped donors, approximately 81% belonged to the genetic ancestry cluster associated with self-reported Caucasian donors. The study aimed to test whether cataloging public T cell receptors could reveal signatures of past pathogen exposure. The T cell repertoires of about 700 subjects were profiled by immunosequencing and related to cytomegalovirus serostatus. Along with the approximately 700-subject first cohort, a separate validation cohort of around 110 different subjects was used. The study combined high-throughput TCR immunosequencing, statistical association of individual TCRs with disease status, and machine learning to predict cytomegalovirus infection status. In a later analysis, previously published TCR beta repertoires from several hundred donors were re-analyzed and high-resolution HLA genotyping was added so that TCR occurrence patterns could be studied. Rather than using new phenotypic data, the later analysis identified candidate immune exposures from TCR beta sequences and from how often those sequences occurred across donors. An earlier analysis of fewer than 750 of the donors used high-throughput TCR beta sequencing to judge whether each TCR beta V gene segment behaved as functional or pseudogenic. Donor age, sex, ethnicity and CMV serostatus were compiled alongside the repertoire data. Genome-wide SNP genotypes for about 55% of the roughly 670 donors were used in a later genetic analysis, which treated that subset as a discovery cohort. All discovery cohort repertoires had been generated on a single sequencing platform. Both class I and class II loci were covered by HLA typing, at four-digit resolution. Typing coverage differed by locus: A, B, C, DRB1 and DQB1 were typed in about 629-640 donors, DQA1 in roughly 500, DPA1 in around 580, and DPB1 in just under 480. About five DR-DQ haplotypes were treated as single units for association and clustering because of strong linkage in the cohort. On average, about 240,000 unique TCR beta nucleotide sequences were sequenced per donor among 350 to 400 genotyped donors of the cohort, with roughly 18% of those sequences being non-productive. General findings and caveats noted by the study authors: Presence/absence analyses assumed roughly uniform sequencing depth across donors, an assumption that may not hold. Linkage disequilibrium might explain the correlated functional status among segregating V segments, but an unknown experimental factor could not be excluded. A group of highly shared sequence variants was considered likely to be a technical artifact of the sequencing pipeline. For the cohort, immune exposure information was limited to CMV serostatus. In a later analysis, HLA-associated TCR beta chains were found to be more clonally expanded and to have lower generation probabilities than equally common non-associated chains. In this cohort, only TCR beta chains were sequenced, and detectable features were limited by the absence of alpha or paired-chain data. The 87-base-pair reads could not distinguish some IMGT-functional V segments, including TRBV6-2 and TRBV6-3, so those segments were excluded. The study gave a list of under 200 TCR beta chains associated with cytomegalovirus. When HLA alleles, especially DR and DQ, strongly co-occurred, TCR associations were difficult to assign to individual alleles. A further reported finding was that TCR beta sequences accurately predicted the HLA-A and HLA-B alleles for most subjects in the first cohort. The authors suggested that the approach could potentially be generalized to other disease states and immunological phenotypes. Most TCR sequences were observed very rarely across donors, whereas some public TCRs were present in many individuals. In both the original and validation cohorts, the classifier was reported to diagnose cytomegalovirus status with high specificity and sensitivity. V-gene and J-gene trimming of TCR beta chains was associated with a missense DCLRE1C variant in a later genetic analysis, and the association was replicated in an independent cohort. According to a later analysis, most CMV-associated TCR beta chains appeared to be HLA-restricted, and the HLA associations seemed to be driven largely by CMV exposure. Broadly in line with IMGT annotations, most TCR beta V segments showed up in productive rearrangements about 87% or about 30% of the time in an earlier analysis of under 700 of the donors. Because HLA typing was missing for some donors at each locus, association tests included only the typed subset. In vitro tests confirmed that a few of the cytomegalovirus-associated TCR beta chains recognize cytomegalovirus antigens. A later analysis found that TCR association rates varied across HLA loci, with DRB1 alleles showing the most associated TCRs and HLA-C alleles the fewest. In a later genetic analysis, fewer N-insertions in productive TCRs were reported among donors in an Asian-associated ancestry cluster than the roughly 700-donor mean. Because counts were too low, some 17 rarely observed V segments, including chromosome 9 orphons, were left out of the earlier analysis of 587 of the donors. At a false discovery rate of 0.05, a later analysis linked 16,951 TCR beta sequences to specific HLA alleles. A later analysis reported that several top co-occurrence clusters appeared linked to parvovirus B19, influenza, CMV and Epstein-Barr virus.

Note on this clone: Its antigen has not been determined. No base-level quality is on record; no much larger clone is a single base apart.

Library preparation used the immunoSEQ multiplex PCR assay. For the multiplex PCR, a mixture combining 60 forward primers for TCR Vbeta segments and 13 reverse primers for TCR Jbeta segments was used. The CDR3 region of rearranged TCR beta genes was amplified from genomic DNA with a multiplex PCR assay. The amplified TCR beta libraries were sequenced on the Illumina HiSeq System as 87-base-pair reads. Processing in the source paper ran as follows. A later analysis tallied 70 million to 100 million unique TCR beta chains across the 666 repertoires, and about 12 million of those chains were shared by two or more donors. Raw reads were error-corrected and collapsed into unique sequences by a nearest-neighbor algorithm in which closely related sequences were merged to remove PCR and sequencing errors. V, D and J gene segments were assigned by aligning CDR3 sequences to IMGT reference sequences. For a sequence to be retained, a match of at least six nucleotides to both a V gene segment and a J gene segment was required. A rearrangement was called productive if the CDR3 had no stop codons and remained in frame with V and J, and every other rearrangement was called non-productive. CDR3 was defined by IMGT convention, running from the second conserved V-encoded cysteine to the conserved J-encoded phenylalanine. The earlier analysis of about 590 of the donors excluded sequences that lacked an unambiguous match to a single V gene segment. An earlier analysis of approximately 590 of the donors classified V segments as functional when productive rearrangements were above 56.7% and as segregating when the standard deviation between donors was above 5%. A statistical classification framework was developed to diagnose cytomegalovirus status using the catalog of TCR beta chain sequences. V and J gene assignment, in a later analysis, came from comparing TCR nucleotide sequences with IMGT/GENE-DB human TR gene sequences. Using the TCRdist pipeline, a later analysis assigned CDR3 sequences along with most-parsimonious VDJ recombination scenarios. In a later analysis, each TCR beta chain was defined by its CDR3 amino acid sequence together with its V-gene family, and reads lacking a unique V-gene family were excluded. In a later analysis, several hundred highly shared, low-generation-probability nucleotide sequences were removed to address suspected cross-contamination and a sequencing artifact. In a later analysis, a clonal expansion index was calculated for each public chain from normalized within-repertoire ranks of inferred template counts. In a later analysis, generation probabilities were computed with a VDJ recombination model fitted to out-of-frame rearrangements, and the resulting probabilities were checked against IGoR. Hypergeometric tests were used in a later analysis to score TCR-TCR, TCR-HLA and TCR-CMV co-occurrence, with a repertoire-size bias correction applied to the TCR pairs. A later analysis estimated false discovery rates by permuting HLA or CMV assignments 20 times. In a later analysis, co-occurring TCRs were grouped using DBSCAN, and TCRdist sequence similarity was added for clustering within HLA-allele-positive subsets. Repertoires with fewer than 30,000 or more than 120,000 public chains were left out of co-occurrence clustering, as were five repertoires with anomalous nucleotide sharing. TCRdb's version of the immuneACCESS table is confined to in-frame rearrangements and falls short of the full clone set. An unresolved V gene accounts for under half of the shortfall where checked; the remainder is of unknown origin. Clonal size and the V and J genes are those of that table, whereas D and trimming came from the DNA. Present in this sample are about 52,000 clones, over 60% of which were seen just once. The top ten constitute about 9.1% of the sample.

From the cysteine through the phenylalanine, the CDR3 covers 11 amino acids. Solely the CDR3 DNA is kept, with 33 bases framed from the first base. The germline V gene encodes CDR1 MNHNS and CDR2 SASEGT. Between the V and J ends, shortened by 6 bases and 1 base respectively, the junction contains 3 bases. The cohort comprised several hundred healthy bone marrow donors. Cohort members were all nominally healthy when sampled, although unrecorded immune exposures were likely present. The donor was CMV seronegative and was included in the group of about 350 seronegative cohort members. A peripheral blood sample was collected from each donor, and TCR beta sequencing was performed on peripheral blood mononuclear cells. Genomic DNA extraction from the blood cell samples was performed with the Qiagen DNeasy Blood Extraction Kit.

The TCR was taken from a woman between 50 and 59 years old in good health and CMV-seronegative. The sequenced sample was PBMCs. The chain is assembled from TRBV6-1 and TRBJ1-1; no D gene is confidently identified. The CDR3 sequence is CASRQNTEAFF. The nucleotide sequence is given as TGTGCCAGCAGACAGAACACTGAAGCTTTCTTT.